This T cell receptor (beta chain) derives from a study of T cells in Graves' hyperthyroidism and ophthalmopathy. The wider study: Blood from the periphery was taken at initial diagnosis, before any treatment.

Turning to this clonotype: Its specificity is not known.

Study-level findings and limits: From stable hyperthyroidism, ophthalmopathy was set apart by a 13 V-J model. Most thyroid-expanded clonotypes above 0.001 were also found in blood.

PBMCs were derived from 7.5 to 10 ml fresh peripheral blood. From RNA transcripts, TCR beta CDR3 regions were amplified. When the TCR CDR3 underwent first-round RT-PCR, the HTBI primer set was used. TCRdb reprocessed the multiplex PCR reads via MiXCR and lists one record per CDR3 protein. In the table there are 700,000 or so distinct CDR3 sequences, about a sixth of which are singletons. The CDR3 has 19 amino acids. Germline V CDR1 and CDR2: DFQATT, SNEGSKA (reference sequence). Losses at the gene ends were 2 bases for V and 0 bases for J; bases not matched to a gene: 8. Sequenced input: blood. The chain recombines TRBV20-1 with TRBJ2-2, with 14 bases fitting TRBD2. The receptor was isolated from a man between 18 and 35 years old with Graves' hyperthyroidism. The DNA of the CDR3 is TGCAGTGCTAGAAAGGGTCTGACTAGCGGGAGGGCGAACACCGGGGAGCTGTTTTTT. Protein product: CSARKGLTSGRANTGELFF.